This entry lists 14 T cell receptor beta chains sequenced from one sample in a study of control samples from healthy donors and cancer patients. Assay used: immunoSEQ multiplex PCR; TCRdb lists only in-frame clones, some missing. The data contain 120,000 or so clones, roughly 90% of them singletons. The sequencing input was blood. The receptor source for this set is a man aged 50-59 years in good health.

The chain carries TRBV15 and TRBJ2-1; TRBD2 aligns across 9 bases. The CDR3 runs 16 residues. V gave up 0 bases and J gave up 9 bases; unmatched junction bases: 9. Germline V gene sequence: CDR1 LNHNV, CDR2 YYDKDF (reference sequence). The CDR3 DNA sequence: TGTGCCACCAGCAGAGAAAGAGCGGGGGGTAGTACTGAGCAGTTCTTC. It encodes CATSRERAGGSTEQFF. Complete variable domain (other parts from reference TRBV15 and TRBJ2-1): DAMVIQNPRYQVTQFGKPVTLSCSQTLNHNVMYWYQQKSSQAPKLLFHYYDKDFNNEADTPDNFQSRRPNTSFCFLDIRSPGLGDTAMYLCATSRERAGGSTEQFFGPGTRLTVL.

The chain couples TRBV14 to TRBJ1-3; a possible D gene is TRBD1 (5 bases). The V and J ends lost 2 bases and 15 bases respectively, with 17 bases between them. CDR1 is SGHDN and CDR2 is FVKESK in the germline V gene. The CDR3 totals 13 residues. CDR3 DNA: TGTGCCAGCAGCCAAAGTAGAGACAGCGAAAAATATTTT. Protein: CASSQSRDSEKYF. Supplemented by reference TRBV14 and TRBJ1-3, the full variable domain reads EAGVTQFPSHSVIEKGQTVTLRCDPISGHDNLYWYRRVMGKEIKFLLHFVKESKQDESGMPNNRFLAERTGGTYSTLKVQPAELEDSGVYFCASSQSRDSEKYFGEGSWLTVV.

The rearrangement joins TRBV10-2 to TRBJ2-3; no clear D gene. Trimming removed 6 bases from V and 2 bases from J, with 9 bases in between. The CDR3 has 13 residues. CDR1 WSHSY and CDR2 SAAADI come from the germline V gene. In nucleotides, the CDR3 is TGCGCCAGCAGCGCGGAACCCACAGATACGCAGTATTTT. Its protein product is CASSAEPTDTQYF.

This clone was detected only a few times. The V and J genes are TRBV6-2 or TRBV6-3 and TRBJ2-1; D gene unclear. CDR1 is MNHEY, CDR2 SVGEGT, per germline. This CDR3 region has 18 residues. Trimming pared 3 bases from V and 0 bases from J, leaving 18 bases between. This CDR3 is CASSYLVGQMSSYNEQFF. The CDR3 DNA follows: TGTGCCAGCAGTTATCTCGTGGGTCAAATGAGCTCCTACAATGAGCAGTTCTTC.

This chain links TRBV11-3 with TRBJ2-1; 14 bases fit TRBD2. After removal of 5 bases from V and 10 bases from J, the junction contained 10 bases not matched to a gene. The CDR3 covers 16 residues. Germline CDR1 SGHNT, CDR2 YENEEA. The CDR3 reads CASSPPTSGGAVEQFF. CDR3 coding DNA: TGTGCCAGCAGCCCCCCGACTAGCGGGGGGGCCGTCGAGCAGTTCTTC.

V usage is TRBV5-1 and J usage is TRBJ1-6; D uncertain. Germline CDR1 is SGHRS and CDR2 is YFSETQ. The CDR3 is 13 residues long. The germline V and J ends were trimmed by 0 bases and 8 bases, with 6 bases remaining between them. CDR3 nucleotides: TGCGCCAGCAGCTTGGGGGATGATTCACCCCTCCACTTT. Protein sequence: CASSLGDDSPLHF. The variable domain in full, completed from reference TRBV5-1 and TRBJ1-6, reads KAGVTQTPRYLIKTRGQQVTLSCSPISGHRSVSWYQQTPGQGLQFLFEYFSETQRNKGNFPGRFSGRQFSNSRSEMNVSTLELGDSALYLCASSLGDDSPLHFGNGTRLTVT.

The chain couples TRBV12-3 or TRBV12-4 to TRBJ2-1; no clear D gene. V was clipped by 5 bases and J by 2 bases, with 4 bases between them. The CDR3 has 12 residues. The CDR3 spells CASSQTYNEQFF. Here the CDR3 DNA reads TGTGCCAGCAGTCAGACCTACAATGAGCAGTTCTTC.

CDR3 coding DNA: TGTGCCAGCAGTGTAAGGAACACTGAAGCTTTCTTT. Translating gives CASSVRNTEAFF. The chain employs TRBV2 and TRBJ1-1; D unclear. The germline CDR1 and CDR2 sequences are SNHLY and FYNNEI. The germline V and J ends were trimmed by 4 bases and 1 base, with 4 bases remaining between them. This CDR3 comprises 12 residues.

V is TRBV18 and J is TRBJ1-2; 8 nucleotides agree with TRBD1. CDR1 and CDR2 (germline): KGHSH, LQKENI. The V and J ends lost 6 bases and 3 bases, in that order; junction bases with no gene match: 15. The CDR3 has 17 residues. The DNA of the CDR3 is TGTGCCAGCTCTCAAATCGAGGCGACAGGGGTTGACTATGGCTACACCTTC. It is translated as CASSQIEATGVDYGYTF.

The chain links TRBV6-5 to TRBJ1-4, with D hard to call. The CDR3 is 11 amino acids. Per the germline V gene, CDR1 is MNHEY and CDR2 is SVGAGI. V was shortened by 6 bases and J by 5 bases, with 4 bases between the two germline ends. The CDR3 loop is CASRENEKLFF. CDR3 DNA: TGTGCCAGCAGGGAGAATGAAAAACTGTTTTTT.

This clone has more than one count but fewer than ten. The rearrangement uses TRBV6-6 and TRBJ1-2; the match to TRBD1 covers 7 bases. Germline V gene sequence: CDR1 MNHNY, CDR2 SVGAGI (reference sequence). The CDR3 is made up of 14 amino acids. J was trimmed by 0 bases and V by 6 bases; bases with no gene match: 4. CDR3 nucleotide sequence: TGTGCCAGCAGGGGGGACAGAGCTAACTATGGCTACACCTTC. It is translated as CASRGDRANYGYTF.

This chain links TRBV19 with TRBJ1-2; D not resolved. In germline, CDR1 is LNHDA, CDR2 SQIVND (reference sequence). This CDR3 region has 12 residues. V lost 0 bases, J lost 5 bases, and 4 bases lay in between. CDR3 region: CASSIDRYGYTF. The CDR3 DNA sequence: TGTGCCAGTAGTATAGATCGATATGGCTACACCTTC.

This clone was picked up a small number of times. The rearrangement joins TRBV7-9 to TRBJ1-6; 7 nucleotides align to TRBD1. The CDR3 has 14 residues. Trimming took 3 bases from V and 8 from J; bases not matched to a gene: 4. Germline assignment: CDR1 SEHNR and CDR2 FQNEAQ (reference sequence). This CDR3 is CASSLTGIDSPLHF. CDR3 in DNA: TGTGCCAGCAGCTTGACAGGGATAGATTCACCCCTCCACTTT.

The V call is TRBV21-1, the J call TRBJ1-3. TRBV21-1 constitutes a pseudogene. The length of the CDR3 is 14 residues. The CDR3 region is CASSRLASGNTIYF. The CDR3, as DNA: TGTGCCAGCAGCAGACTTGCCTCTGGAAACACCATATATTTT.